The 19 T cell receptor beta chains listed next were all sequenced from one sample in a study of T cell responses to AZD1222 COVID-19 vaccine. The method was immunoSEQ multiplex PCR; TCRdb's version includes in-frame clones alone and lacks a portion of them. The repertoire includes roughly 150,000 clones, 90% to 95% of them detected once, and around 2.3% sits in the top ten. This specimen was peripheral blood, taken on day 0 of AZD1222 vaccination. The receptors shown here come from an adult in good health.

V gene TRBV5-4 combines with J gene TRBJ2-1; possible D gene TRBD2, 5 bases. Germline V gene data show CDR1 as SGHNT and CDR2 as YYREEE (reference sequence). V was trimmed by 3 bases and J by 1 base, leaving 20 bases between them. CDR3 length: 18 amino acids. The CDR3, as DNA: TGTGCCAGCAGCTCCTCGCGGGCTGGCAGTTTTTCCTACAATGAGCAGTTCTTC. The encoded protein is CASSSSRAGSFSYNEQFF.

V and J are TRBV4-2 and TRBJ1-1, with D possibly matching TRBD1 (6 bases). The CDR3 is 13 residues long. CDR1 and CDR2 (germline): LGHNA, YNFKEQ. V lost 10 bases and J 5 bases, leaving 17 bases between the germline ends. For the CDR3, the DNA is TGTGCCACCGAGTCGGACAGTCGGACTGAAGCTTTCTTT. This codes for CATESDSRTEAFF.

The chain couples TRBV6-5 to TRBJ1-6; D gene ambiguous. The CDR3 consists of 11 residues. Trimming pared 6 bases from V and 12 bases from J, leaving 9 bases between. CDR1 and CDR2 from the germline V gene are MNHEY and SVGAGI. The CDR3 sequence: CASRRRIPLHF. The CDR3 DNA follows: TGTGCCAGCAGGAGAAGGATACCCCTCCACTTT.

As concerns this clone: Other DNA variants within this sample encode the same CDR3. The CDR3 sequence is CASSQVLQGSYNEQFF. As DNA, the CDR3 is TGCGCCAGCAGCCAAGTTCTACAGGGGTCCTACAATGAGCAGTTCTTC. This chain connects TRBV4-3 to TRBJ2-1; TRBD1 matches at 7 bases. From germline, CDR1 is LGHNA and CDR2 YSLEER. J lost 1 base, V lost 1 base, and 4 bases had no gene match. The CDR3 covers 16 residues.

The rearrangement joins TRBV3-1 (or the pseudogene TRBV3-2) to TRBJ2-7; TRBD2 agrees at 11 bases. The CDR3 spans 16 residues. V was clipped by 1 base and J by 2 bases; unmatched bases: 4. The V gene's germline CDR1 is LGHDT and CDR2 YNNKEL (reference sequence). CDR3 in DNA: TGTGCCAGCAGCCAAGGGCTAGCGGGGGGCACCTACGAGCAGTACTTC. Its protein is CASSQGLAGGTYEQYF.

V gene TRBV28 combines with J gene TRBJ1-1; 11 nucleotides match TRBD1. The germline gives CDR1 MDHEN, CDR2 SYDVKM. The length of the CDR3 is 14 residues. V was clipped by 5 bases and J by 5 bases; unmatched bases: 4. CDR3 region: CASSRTGGSTEAFF. The CDR3 DNA reads as TGTGCCAGCAGTCGGACAGGGGGCAGTACTGAAGCTTTCTTT. The full variable domain, with the rest looked up from reference TRBV28 and TRBJ1-1, is DVKVTQSSRYLVKRTGEKVFLECVQDMDHENMFWYRQDPGLGLRLIYFSYDVKMKEKGDIPEGYSVSREKKERFSLILESASTNQTSMYLCASSRTGGSTEAFFGQGTRLTVV.

The chain carries TRBV6-5 and TRBJ2-7; TRBD1 aligns across 8 bases. The CDR3 consists of 13 residues. CDR1 and CDR2 from the germline V gene are MNHEY and SVGAGI. J lost 3 bases, V lost 10 bases, and 8 bases had no gene match. CDR3 amino acids: CATERTGSYEQYF. CDR3 coding DNA: TGTGCCACCGAGAGGACAGGGAGCTACGAGCAGTACTTC.

The rearrangement uses TRBV19 and TRBJ1-5; 8 bases fit TRBD1. V lost 6 bases and J lost 4; bases outside the gene matches: 14. The germline V gene encodes CDR1 LNHDA and CDR2 SQIVND (reference sequence). This CDR3 is built from 17 residues. This CDR3 is CASSTRTGRVQNQPQHF. The CDR3 nucleotides read TGTGCCAGTAGCACGAGGACAGGGCGGGTACAGAATCAGCCCCAGCATTTT.

The chain uses TRBV6-1 and TRBJ2-3; TRBD2 matches at 8 bases. CDR1 is MNHNS and CDR2 is SASEGT in the germline V gene. CDR3 length equals 16 residues. The ends lost 3 bases at V and 0 bases at J; junction bases unmatched: 5. In DNA form, the CDR3 reads TGTGCCAGCAGTGACCCTAGCGGGTCTAGCACAGATACGCAGTATTTT. As protein: CASSDPSGSSTDTQYF.

This clone was seen a handful of times. V usage is TRBV7-8 and J usage is TRBJ2-7; TRBD2 aligns across 9 bases. V was pared by 5 bases and J by 4 bases, with 6 bases of the junction left unmatched. CDR1 is SGHVS and CDR2 is FQNEAQ in the germline V gene. The CDR3 contains 14 residues. The CDR3 region is CASSQRTSEYEQYF. CDR3 in DNA: TGTGCCAGCAGCCAACGGACTAGCGAGTACGAGCAGTACTTC.

The genes are TRBV11-2 and TRBJ1-6; a weak D match, TRBD1 (5 bases). Germline V gene sequence: CDR1 SGHAT, CDR2 FQNNGV. V lost 5 bases and J 10 bases, leaving 12 bases between the germline ends. CDR3 length: 13 residues. The CDR3: CASSPRDDSPLHF. In nucleotides, the CDR3 is TGTGCCAGCAGCCCTCGGGACGACTCACCCCTCCACTTT.

The J gene is TRBJ2-7, the V gene TRBV2; TRBD2 agrees at 11 bases. The V gene's germline CDR1 is SNHLY and CDR2 FYNNEI. J gave up 5 bases and V 1 base, and 10 bases lay outside the gene matches. The CDR3 sequence is 17 residues long. The CDR3 is CASSEDRSGGAVHEQYF. The CDR3 DNA reads TGTGCCAGCAGTGAAGATCGTAGCGGGGGGGCGGTCCACGAGCAGTACTTC.

V and J are TRBV28 and TRBJ1-2; 11 bases are shared with TRBD1. The CDR3 is 14 amino acids. J lost 2 bases, V lost 6 bases, and 2 bases had no gene match. Germline values: CDR1 MDHEN, CDR2 SYDVKM. The chain's CDR3 is CASRGQGANYGYTF. CDR3 DNA: TGTGCCAGCAGAGGACAGGGGGCCAACTATGGCTACACCTTC.

This sequence joins TRBV28 and TRBJ1-1, with D tentatively TRBD1 (5 bases). V was cut by 6 bases and J by 2 bases, with 13 bases left in between. CDR3 length: 14 amino acids. CDR1 is MDHEN and CDR2 is SYDVKM in the germline V gene. CDR3 loop: CASRLGTLNTEAFF. The CDR3 DNA reads as TGTGCCAGCAGGCTCGGGACGCTCAACACTGAAGCTTTCTTT.

In DNA form, the CDR3 reads TGTGCCAGCAGCGTAGCGGGGGTCGGCGTCACTGAAGCTTTCTTT. Its protein product is CASSVAGVGVTEAFF. This chain uses TRBV9 with TRBJ1-1; perhaps TRBD1 as D (5 bases). CDR3 size: 15 residues. V lost 0 bases to trimming and J lost 4 bases, with 13 bases between them. CDR1 is SGDLS and CDR2 is YYNGEE in the germline V gene. The full variable domain, completed using reference TRBV9 and TRBJ1-1, is DSGVTQTPKHLITATGQRVTLRCSPRSGDLSVYWYQQSLDQGLQFLIQYYNGEERAKGNILERFSAQQFPDLHSELNLSSLELGDSALYFCASSVAGVGVTEAFFGQGTRLTVV.

The CDR3 reads CASSPTVNTEAFF. CDR3 sequence (DNA): TGTGCCAGCTCCCCGACAGTAAACACTGAAGCTTTCTTT. The chain is built from TRBV6-4 and TRBJ1-1, with D possibly TRBD1 on 5 matching bases. There are 13 residues in the CDR3. Looked up from germline, CDR1 is MRHNA and CDR2 is SNTAGT. V was pared by 8 bases and J by 2 bases, with 12 bases between.

This clone occurred once. This chain links TRBV9 with TRBJ1-2; 12 bases map to TRBD1. This CDR3 contains 17 residues. In germline, CDR1 is SGDLS, CDR2 YYNGEE. The trim removed 4 bases at V and 4 bases at J, leaving 11 bases unmatched. The CDR3 loop is CASSPGTGGPLGYGYTF. The CDR3 DNA reads TGTGCCAGCAGCCCCGGGACAGGGGGCCCACTTGGCTATGGCTACACCTTC. The complete variable domain, with remaining parts taken from reference TRBV9 and TRBJ1-2, reads DSGVTQTPKHLITATGQRVTLRCSPRSGDLSVYWYQQSLDQGLQFLIQYYNGEERAKGNILERFSAQQFPDLHSELNLSSLELGDSALYFCASSPGTGGPLGYGYTFGSGTRLTVV.

The J gene is TRBJ2-2, the V gene TRBV21-1; the table names TRBD2, a call not compared with the DNA. TRBV21-1 is tagged as a pseudogene. This CDR3 is 14 amino acids long. CDR3 coding DNA: TGTGCCCCAATGGGGGGGTCCAACACCGGGGAGCTGTTTTTT. Protein sequence: CAPMGGSNTGELFF.

The chain carries TRBV7-9 and TRBJ1-1, with no clear D. CDR1 is SEHNR, CDR2 FQNEAQ, per germline (reference sequence). Trimming cost V 5 bases and J 10 bases, with 11 bases left between them. The CDR3 spans 11 residues. The DNA of the CDR3 is TGTGCCAGCAGCCAAGACATCAGAGCTTTCTTT. It codes for CASSQDIRAFF.